The subject of this entry is one T cell receptor beta chain. This sample was taken from a study of T cell responses to AZD1222 COVID-19 vaccine. Between the trimmed V and J ends, which lost 1 base and 4 bases, there was a span of 7 bases. Germline CDR1 and CDR2: SGHAT and FQNNGV. CDR3 length equals 13 residues. Produced via immunoSEQ multiplex PCR; TCRdb's table is partial and in-frame only. The data hold 95,000 to 150,000 clones, with 70% to 90% observed a single time. The chain has TRBV11-2 and TRBJ1-1, with D unclear. The specimen comprised peripheral blood, sampled on day 0 of AZD1222 vaccination. The receptor was derived from an adult in good health. The CDR3 DNA follows: TGTGCCAGCAGCTTAGTACGGGGCACTGAAGCTTTCTTT. Its translation is CASSLVRGTEAFF.